Listed here are 16 T cell receptor beta chains from one sample, sequenced in a study of blood T cell repertoires in COVID-19. Using immunoSEQ multiplex PCR, the repertoire was profiled, and TCRdb retains in-frame clones only, with some absent. The sample has about 97,000 clones, 75% to 95% seen once. The sample consisted of peripheral blood. Source of these receptors: a man in his 60s with acute or convalescent COVID-19.

V is TRBV5-5 and J is TRBJ2-5; TRBD1 might be the D (6 bases). The CDR3 consists of 14 residues. V was clipped by 2 bases and J by 9 bases, with 17 bases between them. Per the germline V gene, CDR1 is SGHKS and CDR2 is YYEKEE (reference sequence). Written as DNA, the CDR3 is TGTGCCAGCAGCTTACAGGGTTCAGAGGAGGCCCAGTACTTC. This codes for CASSLQGSEEAQYF.

This sequence joins TRBV5-4 and TRBJ2-2; TRBD1 agrees at 9 bases. Germline CDR1 is SGHNT and CDR2 is YYREEE (reference sequence). Losses at the gene ends were 2 bases for V and 7 bases for J; bases not matched to a gene: 6. The CDR3 sequence is 15 residues long. In nucleotides, the CDR3 is TGTGCCAGCAGCTTTGGGGGACAGGGTGGCGGGGAGCTGTTTTTT. Translation gives CASSFGGQGGGELFF.

The CDR3 region has the DNA TGCAGCGTTGCAGGACTAGCGGGCTCAGATACGCAGTATTTT. Protein product: CSVAGLAGSDTQYF. This chain links TRBV29-1 with TRBJ2-3; 11 positions agree with TRBD2. There are 14 residues in the CDR3. The germline V gene has CDR1 SQVTM and CDR2 ANQGSEA. Germline trimming cut 4 bases from V and 4 bases from J; bases unmatched to any gene: 4.

This chain links TRBV27 with TRBJ2-1; TRBD1 matches 7 bases. CDR3 length: 14 residues. V gave up 2 bases and J gave up 2 bases; unmatched junction bases: 0. In germline, CDR1 is MNHEY, CDR2 SMNVEV (reference sequence). This CDR3 reads CASSLGTAYNEQFF. DNA for the CDR3: TGTGCCAGCAGTTTAGGGACAGCCTACAATGAGCAGTTCTTC.

CDR3 nucleotides: TGCGCCAGCAGCCCGGTTTCTAACTATGGCTACACCTTC. Amino acid sequence: CASSPVSNYGYTF. J is TRBJ1-2 and V is TRBV5-1; D not certain. The V and J ends lost 4 bases and 0 bases respectively, with 7 bases between them. The V gene's germline CDR1 is SGHRS and CDR2 YFSETQ. The CDR3 spans 13 residues.

V gene TRBV3-1 (or the pseudogene TRBV3-2) combines with J gene TRBJ1-2; no clear D gene. Germline V gives CDR1 LGHDT, CDR2 YNNKEL (reference sequence). The CDR3 is 20 residues long. V lost 0 bases, J lost 2 bases, and 25 bases lay in between. This CDR3 reads CASSQDLVRAATSQNYGYTF. The CDR3, as DNA: TGTGCCAGCAGCCAAGATCTAGTAAGAGCCGCTACCTCCCAAAACTATGGCTACACCTTC.

This clone appeared a few times. This chain uses TRBV7-9 with TRBJ2-1; 10 nucleotides align to TRBD2. The V segment lost 3 bases and the J segment 5 bases; nucleotides outside the gene matches: 7. This CDR3 is built from 16 residues. Germline CDR1 reads SEHNR; CDR2 reads FQNEAQ (reference sequence). The CDR3 loop is CASSLPSGGADNEQFF. CDR3 DNA sequence: TGTGCCAGCAGCTTGCCGAGCGGGGGGGCGGACAATGAGCAGTTCTTC.

This clone showed up just once. This sequence joins TRBV11-2 and TRBJ2-1; tentatively, D is TRBD2 (6 bases). The ends were cut back, 1 base at V and 10 bases at J, with 8 bases in the middle. CDR3 length equals 12 residues. Looked up from germline, CDR1 is SGHAT and CDR2 is FQNNGV. DNA for the CDR3: TGTGCCAGCAGCTTAGGCAGCGGGGAGCAGTTCTTC. Translated, it gives CASSLGSGEQFF.

On this clone itself: One end of the junction varies from germline; a read error may be responsible. V gene TRBV5-5 combines with J gene TRBJ1-2; perhaps TRBD1 as D (5 bases). This CDR3 is built from 13 residues. Germline V gene data show CDR1 as SGHKS and CDR2 as YYEKEE (reference sequence). The CDR3, as DNA: TGTGCCAGTAGCTCAGACAGCTTCTATGGCTACACCTTC. This translates into CASSSDSFYGYTF.

The rearrangement uses TRBV18 and TRBJ2-1; tentative D call: TRBD2 (5 bases). V was pared by 1 base and J by 1 base, with 8 bases between. Germline V CDR1 and CDR2: KGHSH, LQKENI. CDR3 length equals 15 residues. CDR3 protein: CASSPLGESYNEQFF. CDR3 coding DNA: TGTGCCAGCTCACCACTCGGGGAGTCCTACAATGAGCAGTTCTTC.

V and J are TRBV5-4 and TRBJ2-1; 11 bases are a match to TRBD2. The trim removed 4 bases at V and 8 bases at J, leaving 8 bases unmatched. The CDR3 sequence is 15 residues long. Germline-derived CDR1 and CDR2 are SGHNT and YYREEE (reference sequence). Written as DNA, the CDR3 is TGTGCCAGCAGCCGTAGCGGGGGGGCCTTCCATGAGCAGTTCTTC. Protein: CASSRSGGAFHEQFF.

The V and J genes are TRBV7-9 and TRBJ2-3; weak D call: TRBD2 (6 bases). The CDR3 sequence is 16 residues long. The germline V and J ends were trimmed by 2 bases and 0 bases, with 12 bases remaining between them. Germline values: CDR1 SEHNR, CDR2 FQNEAQ (reference sequence). This CDR3 reads CASSLTRGTSTDTQYF. DNA of the CDR3: TGTGCCAGCAGCTTAACTCGGGGGACTAGCACAGATACGCAGTATTTT.

The rearrangement joins TRBV5-8 to TRBJ2-7, with 8 bases aligning to TRBD1. The CDR3 is 15 residues long. With V trimmed by 4 bases and J by 7 bases, 13 bases remained unmatched. Germline CDR1 and CDR2: SGHTS and YDEGEE. CDR3 amino acids: CASSQTGVRSREQYV. CDR3 coding DNA: TGTGCCAGCAGCCAGACAGGGGTCAGGTCGAGGGAGCAGTACGTC.

The chain links TRBV5-6 to TRBJ1-2; 7 bases are a match to TRBD1. This CDR3 contains 15 residues. CDR1 SGHDT and CDR2 YYEEEE come from the germline V gene. J lost 0 bases, V lost 5 bases, and 7 bases had no gene match. CDR3 coding DNA: TGTGCCAGCAGACTAGACAGGGCCGCTAACTATGGCTACACCTTC. This encodes CASRLDRAANYGYTF.

The chain couples TRBV5-4 to TRBJ1-2; TRBD1 matches at 9 bases. CDR3 length: 14 amino acids. Germline V lookup: CDR1 SGHNT, CDR2 YYREEE (reference sequence). V lost 3 bases and J lost 7; bases outside the gene matches: 7. CDR3 sequence (DNA): TGTGCCAGCAGCTCTGACAGGGGGTTTGGTGGCTACACCTTC. Translation: CASSSDRGFGGYTF.

The rearrangement joins TRBV20-1 to TRBJ1-1; D gene unclear. The CDR3 runs to 10 residues. The germline V gene has CDR1 DFQATT and CDR2 SNEGSKA (reference sequence). The CDR3 region has the DNA TGCAGCAGCGGGGACACTGAAGCTTTCTTT. Encoded protein: CSSGDTEAFF.